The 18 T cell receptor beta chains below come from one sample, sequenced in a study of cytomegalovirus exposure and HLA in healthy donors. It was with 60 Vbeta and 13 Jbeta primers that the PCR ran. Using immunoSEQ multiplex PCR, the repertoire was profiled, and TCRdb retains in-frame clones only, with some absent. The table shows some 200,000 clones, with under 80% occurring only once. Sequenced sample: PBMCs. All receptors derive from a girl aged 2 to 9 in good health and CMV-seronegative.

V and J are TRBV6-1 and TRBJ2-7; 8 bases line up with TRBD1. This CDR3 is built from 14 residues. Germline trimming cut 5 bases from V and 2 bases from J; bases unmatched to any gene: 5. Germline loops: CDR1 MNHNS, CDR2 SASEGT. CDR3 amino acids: CASSPGTGPYEQYF. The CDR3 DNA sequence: TGTGCCAGCAGTCCCGGGACAGGACCCTACGAGCAGTACTTC.

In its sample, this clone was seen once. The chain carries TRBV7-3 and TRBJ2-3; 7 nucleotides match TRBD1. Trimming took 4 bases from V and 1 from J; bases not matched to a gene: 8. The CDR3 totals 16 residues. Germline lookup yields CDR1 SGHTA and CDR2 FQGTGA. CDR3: CASSWGNRGGTDTQYF. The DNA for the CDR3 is TGTGCCAGCAGCTGGGGAAACAGGGGAGGCACAGATACGCAGTATTTT.

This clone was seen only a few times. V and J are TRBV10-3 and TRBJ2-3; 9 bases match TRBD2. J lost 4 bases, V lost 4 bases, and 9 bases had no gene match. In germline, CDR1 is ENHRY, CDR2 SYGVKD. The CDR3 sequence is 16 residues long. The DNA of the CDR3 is TGTGCCATCAGTGTAGAGCGGGGGGTCTTGGCAGATACGCAGTATTTT. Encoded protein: CAISVERGVLADTQYF.

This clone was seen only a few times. The CDR3 DNA reads as TGTGCCAGCTCCGGAGCCTTGAACACTGAAGCTTTCTTT. It codes for CASSGALNTEAFF. The V call is TRBV18, the J call TRBJ1-1; unclear D gene. Germline lookup yields CDR1 KGHSH and CDR2 LQKENI. The V end lost 6 bases, the J end lost 0 bases, and 8 bases lay between the germline ends. The length of the CDR3 is 13 residues.

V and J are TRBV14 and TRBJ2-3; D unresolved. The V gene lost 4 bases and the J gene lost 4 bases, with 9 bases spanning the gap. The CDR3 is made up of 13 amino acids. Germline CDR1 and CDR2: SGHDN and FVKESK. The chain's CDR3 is CASSPIVADTQYF. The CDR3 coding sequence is TGTGCCAGCAGCCCTATCGTAGCAGATACGCAGTATTTT.

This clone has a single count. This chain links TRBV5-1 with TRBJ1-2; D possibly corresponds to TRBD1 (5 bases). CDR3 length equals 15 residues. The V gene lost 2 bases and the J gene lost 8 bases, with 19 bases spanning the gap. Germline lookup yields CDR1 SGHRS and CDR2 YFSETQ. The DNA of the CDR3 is TGCGCCAGCAGCTTATGGTCGGGGGACCTGGGAGGCTACACCTTC. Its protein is CASSLWSGDLGGYTF.

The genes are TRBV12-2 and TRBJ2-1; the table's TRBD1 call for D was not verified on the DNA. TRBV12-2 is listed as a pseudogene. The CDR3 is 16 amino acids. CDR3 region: CASRLVRKTSWNEQFF. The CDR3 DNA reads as TGTGCAAGTCGCTTAGTCCGAAAGACAAGTTGGAATGAGCAGTTCTTC.

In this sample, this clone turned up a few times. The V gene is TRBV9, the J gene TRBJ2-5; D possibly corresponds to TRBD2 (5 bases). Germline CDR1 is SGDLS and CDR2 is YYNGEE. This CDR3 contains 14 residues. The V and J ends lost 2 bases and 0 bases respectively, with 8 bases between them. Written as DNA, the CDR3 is TGTGCCAGCAGCGTCCGGGGTTACCAAGAGACCCAGTACTTC. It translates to CASSVRGYQETQYF.

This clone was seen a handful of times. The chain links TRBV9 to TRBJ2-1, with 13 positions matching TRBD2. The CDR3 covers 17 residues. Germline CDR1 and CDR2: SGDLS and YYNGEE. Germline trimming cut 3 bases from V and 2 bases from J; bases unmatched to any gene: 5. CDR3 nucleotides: TGTGCCAGCAGCGGCCGGGGACTAGCGGGGACCTACAATGAGCAGTTCTTC. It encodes CASSGRGLAGTYNEQFF.

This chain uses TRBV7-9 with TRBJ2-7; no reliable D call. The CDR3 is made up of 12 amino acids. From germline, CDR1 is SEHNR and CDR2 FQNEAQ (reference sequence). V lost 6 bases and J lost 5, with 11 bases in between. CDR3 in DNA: TGTGCCAGCAGTACCCTAACCCACGAGCAGTACTTC. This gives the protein CASSTLTHEQYF.

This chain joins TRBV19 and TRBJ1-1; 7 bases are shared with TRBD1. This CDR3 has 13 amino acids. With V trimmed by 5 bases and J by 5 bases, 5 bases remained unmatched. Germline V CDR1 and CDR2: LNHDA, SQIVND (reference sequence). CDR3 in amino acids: CASSDRAGTEAFF. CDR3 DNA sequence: TGTGCCAGTAGTGACAGGGCCGGAACTGAAGCTTTCTTT.

CDR3: CASSLVGRRVPAYGYTF. DNA of the CDR3: TGTGCCAGCAGCTTAGTGGGGCGAAGGGTACCGGCCTATGGCTACACCTTC. This chain links TRBV7-9 with TRBJ1-2, with D tentatively TRBD1 (5 bases). Trimming shortened V by 1 base and J by 4 bases, and 19 bases separated the two germline ends. Germline-derived CDR1 and CDR2 are SEHNR and FQNEAQ (reference sequence). The CDR3 sequence is 17 residues long.

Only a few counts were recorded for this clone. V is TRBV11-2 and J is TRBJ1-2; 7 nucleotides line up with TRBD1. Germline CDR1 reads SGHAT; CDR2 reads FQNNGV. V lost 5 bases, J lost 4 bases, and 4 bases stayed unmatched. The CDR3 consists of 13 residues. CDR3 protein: CASSRDRAYGYTF. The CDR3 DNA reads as TGTGCCAGCAGCCGCGACAGGGCCTATGGCTACACCTTC.

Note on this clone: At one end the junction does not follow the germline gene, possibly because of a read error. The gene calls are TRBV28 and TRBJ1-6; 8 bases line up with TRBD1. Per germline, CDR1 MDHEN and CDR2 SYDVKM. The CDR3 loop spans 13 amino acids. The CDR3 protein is CAGSLGQGLALHF. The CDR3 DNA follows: TGTGCCGGCAGCCTCGGACAGGGCCTAGCCCTCCACTTT.

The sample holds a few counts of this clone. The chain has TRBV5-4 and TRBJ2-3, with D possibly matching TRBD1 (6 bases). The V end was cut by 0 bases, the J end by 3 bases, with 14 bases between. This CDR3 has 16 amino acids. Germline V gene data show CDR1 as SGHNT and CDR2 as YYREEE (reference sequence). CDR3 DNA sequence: TGTGCCAGCAGCTTGGGGGCAGGCCAGGGGACAGATACGCAGTATTTT. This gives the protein CASSLGAGQGTDTQYF. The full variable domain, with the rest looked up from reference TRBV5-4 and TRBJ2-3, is ETGVTQSPTHLIKTRGQQVTLRCSSQSGHNTVSWYQQALGQGPQFIFQYYREEENGRGNFPPRFSGLQFPNYSSELNVNALELDDSALYLCASSLGAGQGTDTQYFGPGTRLTVL.

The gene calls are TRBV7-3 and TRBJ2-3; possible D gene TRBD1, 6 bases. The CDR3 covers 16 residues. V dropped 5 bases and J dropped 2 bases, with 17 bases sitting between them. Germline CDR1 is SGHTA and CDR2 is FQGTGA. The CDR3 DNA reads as TGTGCCAGCAGCCCAGGGACATCCCAATTCACAGATACGCAGTATTTT. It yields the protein CASSPGTSQFTDTQYF.

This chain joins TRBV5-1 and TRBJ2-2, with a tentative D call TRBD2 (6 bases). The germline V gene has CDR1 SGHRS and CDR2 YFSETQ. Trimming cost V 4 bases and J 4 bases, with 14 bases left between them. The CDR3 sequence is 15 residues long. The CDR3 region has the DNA TGCGCCAGCAGCCCGGGACTTACCGGCACCGGGGAGCTGTTTTTT. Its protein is CASSPGLTGTGELFF.

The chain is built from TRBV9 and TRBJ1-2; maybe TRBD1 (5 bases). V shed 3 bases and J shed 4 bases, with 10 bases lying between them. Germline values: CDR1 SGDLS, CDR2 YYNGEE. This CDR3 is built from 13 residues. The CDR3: CASSDDSSYGYTF. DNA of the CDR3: TGTGCCAGCAGCGACGACAGTAGCTATGGCTACACCTTC.